This record looks at one TCR beta chain sequence and its context. The sample belongs to a study of OX40 agonist ivuxolimab in advanced cancers. Exclusion of a patient followed from autoimmune disease history or systemic immunosuppression. The CDR3 has 14 residues. Looked up from germline, CDR1 is MNHEY and CDR2 is SVGAGI. Trimming took 8 bases from V and 0 from J, leaving 13 bases between them. TCRdb's copy holds only in-frame clones and misses some; the assay was immunoSEQ multiplex PCR. The sample carries about 48,000 clones, around 90% recorded once. The specimen was CD4+ or CD8+ T cells sorted from blood, collected in a trial of the OX40 agonist ivuxolimab. The chain combines TRBV6-5 with TRBJ1-1; tentatively, D is TRBD1 (5 bases). This TCR was sampled from an adult with an advanced solid tumor such as melanoma, head and neck, liver or kidney cancer. DNA for the CDR3: TGTGCCAGCTGGGCAGGGAACTTGAACACTGAAGCTTTCTTT. Residues: CASWAGNLNTEAFF.